This TCR beta chain originates from a study of blood T cell repertoires in COVID-19. Participants' own reports of clinical history determined their cohort assignment. CDR3 length: 16 residues. V shed 3 bases, J shed 9 bases, and the junction held 7 bases outside the gene matches. The germline CDR1 and CDR2 sequences are KGHSH and LQKENI. Measured with immunoSEQ multiplex PCR; TCRdb has only the in-frame clones, and not every one. The table lists some 400,000 clones, 80% to 90% of them singletons, with around 1.1% in the top ten. Sequenced input: PBMCs or T cells enriched from blood (not recorded which). The rearrangement uses TRBV18 and TRBJ1-6; 11 nucleotides match TRBD1. The TCR originated in a man aged 25-40 years who had recovered from COVID-19. The CDR3 spells CASSPLPGQGGSPLHF. The CDR3 DNA is TGTGCCAGCTCACCCTTACCGGGACAGGGGGGTTCACCCCTCCACTTT.